This T cell receptor beta chain was recovered during a study of blood T cell repertoires in COVID-19. Looking at the study overall: Samples taken during acute and convalescent COVID-19 were collected in the United States, Italy and Spain. PBMCs, B-cell-depleted T cells, or T cells were the source of the cDNA or gDNA that made up the material.

How the authors handled the data: Amplification with reference gene primers provided the estimates of nucleated cell counts. Libraries were prepared by immunoSEQ multiplex PCR; TCRdb keeps only in-frame clonotypes and omits some of them. V and J calls and clone size are as listed in that table; D and trimming were resolved from the DNA. Seen here are fewer than 350,000 clones, 70% to 90% observed once, and the top ten hold roughly 2.1%. Trimming stripped 5 bases from V and 5 bases from J, with 13 bases between. Germline V gene lookup returns CDR1 MDHEN and CDR2 SYDVKM. This CDR3 spans 13 amino acids.

The V and J genes are TRBV28 and TRBJ2-7; D not resolved. This clonotype originated in a woman younger than 45 who had recovered from COVID-19. Sequencing used peripheral blood. The CDR3 DNA is TGTGCCAGCAGTCCCCCGCGCGTCCACGAGCAGTACTTC. Its protein is CASSPPRVHEQYF.